Below, one TCR beta chain is given with its context. These data come from a study of T cells after yellow fever vaccination. Study background: For low cell numbers, libraries were made with SMART-Seq v4 Ultra Low Input.

Using its own MiXCR run on the 5' RACE reads, TCRdb lists one record per CDR3 protein. Counted here are about 320,000 distinct CDR3 sequences, around 6.8% occurring once; the ten biggest clones make up around 17%. Germline values: CDR1 SGHRS, CDR2 YFSETQ. The CDR3 length is 18 residues. With V trimmed by 1 base and J by 5 bases, 11 bases remained unmatched. V gene TRBV5-1 combines with J gene TRBJ2-5, with 13 nucleotides matching TRBD2. The sequence derives from a young man who received the YFV17D yellow fever vaccine. The starting material was PBMCs, obtained around 45 days after the first yellow fever vaccination. The DNA of the CDR3 is TGCGCCAGCAGCTTGCCCGTCACTAGCGGGGGGGACTCGGAGACCCAGTACTTC. This translates into CASSLPVTSGGDSETQYF.